These 15 T cell receptor beta chains share one sample of origin, sequenced in a study of cytomegalovirus exposure and HLA in healthy donors. Libraries were prepared by immunoSEQ multiplex PCR; TCRdb keeps only in-frame clonotypes and omits some of them. The sample carries about 130,000 clones, around 90% recorded once. Material for sequencing was PBMCs. These receptors were taken from a woman between 25 and 40 years old in good health and CMV-seropositive.

Only one count was recorded for this clone. V gene TRBV19 combines with J gene TRBJ2-5; tentatively, D is TRBD2 (5 bases). Germline V gene lookup returns CDR1 LNHDA and CDR2 SQIVND (reference sequence). The V gene lost 4 bases and the J gene lost 5 bases, with 11 bases spanning the gap. The length of the CDR3 is 13 residues. The CDR3 reads CASSRDYGETQYF. The CDR3 DNA sequence: TGTGCCAGTAGTAGAGACTACGGGGAGACCCAGTACTTC.

The chain joins TRBV10-3 to TRBJ1-5, with a possible D match to TRBD1 (6 bases). The CDR3 has 14 residues. Trimming cost V 5 bases and J 5 bases, with 13 bases left between them. The germline V gene has CDR1 ENHRY and CDR2 SYGVKD. For the CDR3, the DNA is TGTGCCATCAGTTGGGACGGGGGGCATCAGCCCCAGCATTTT. As protein: CAISWDGGHQPQHF.

V and J are TRBV15 and TRBJ2-3; the match to TRBD2 covers 7 bases. This CDR3 region has 18 residues. Trimming removed 0 bases from V and 1 base from J; junction bases left unmatched: 10. Germline-derived CDR1 and CDR2 are LNHNV and YYDKDF (reference sequence). The CDR3 region is CATSRDRAGATGTDTQYF. CDR3 DNA: TGTGCCACCAGCAGAGATAGGGCGGGAGCTACGGGCACAGATACGCAGTATTTT. The full variable domain, rest sourced from reference TRBV15 and TRBJ2-3, is DAMVIQNPRYQVTQFGKPVTLSCSQTLNHNVMYWYQQKSSQAPKLLFHYYDKDFNNEADTPDNFQSRRPNTSFCFLDIRSPGLGDTAMYLCATSRDRAGATGTDTQYFGPGTRLTVL.

The CDR3 is CASSYGQDNLPLHF. The DNA for the CDR3 is TGTGCCAGCAGTTACGGGCAGGACAATCTACCCCTCCACTTT. V usage is TRBV6-5 and J usage is TRBJ1-6, with D possibly matching TRBD1 (5 bases). This CDR3 is 14 amino acids long. Trimming cost V 2 bases and J 12 bases, with 14 bases left between them. Germline V gives CDR1 MNHEY, CDR2 SVGAGI.

The V and J genes are TRBV19 and TRBJ1-6; no reliable D call. V was trimmed by 7 bases and J by 6 bases, leaving 13 bases between them. CDR3 size: 14 residues. CDR1 and CDR2 from the germline V gene are LNHDA and SQIVND (reference sequence). CDR3 in amino acids: CASTSGRVNSPLHF. CDR3 sequence (DNA): TGTGCCAGTACCTCGGGGAGGGTTAATTCACCCCTCCACTTT.

V usage is TRBV28 and J usage is TRBJ1-1; D gene ambiguous. Trimming removed 1 base at V and 2 bases at J, with 5 bases between. The germline gives CDR1 MDHEN, CDR2 SYDVKM. The CDR3 runs 13 residues. Here the CDR3 reads CASSLSFNTEAFF. The CDR3 nucleotides read TGTGCCAGCAGTTTATCTTTTAACACTGAAGCTTTCTTT. Based on the CDR3 plus reference TRBV28 and TRBJ1-1, the full variable domain is DVKVTQSSRYLVKRTGEKVFLECVQDMDHENMFWYRQDPGLGLRLIYFSYDVKMKEKGDIPEGYSVSREKKERFSLILESASTNQTSMYLCASSLSFNTEAFFGQGTRLTVV.

The chain recombines TRBV29-1 with TRBJ2-5; TRBD2 agrees at 7 bases. The J call may be wrong; the DNA end is better matched by TRBJ2-7. There are 13 residues in the CDR3. Per germline, CDR1 SQVTM and CDR2 ANQGSEA. The CDR3 DNA is TGCAGCGTGCAGGGAGGGCCGACCTACGAGCAGTACTTC. Translating it yields CSVQGGPTYEQYF.

CDR3 in amino acids: CASSEINTGELFF. The CDR3 nucleotides read TGTGCCAGCAGTGAAATAAACACCGGGGAGCTGTTTTTT. The chain links TRBV6-1 to TRBJ2-2; no definite D call. V lost 2 bases to trimming and J lost 2 bases, with 3 bases between them. CDR1 and CDR2 (germline): MNHNS, SASEGT. The CDR3 sequence is 13 residues long.

The genes are TRBV15 and TRBJ2-3, with 7 bases aligning to TRBD2. V trimming: 0 bases; J trimming: 6 bases; junction bases outside the gene matches: 15. The CDR3 is 18 amino acids. Germline CDR1 and CDR2: LNHNV and YYDKDF (reference sequence). The CDR3 spells CATSRDYPQGGPYDTQYF. Here the CDR3 DNA reads TGTGCCACCAGCAGAGATTATCCCCAGGGAGGGCCATACGATACGCAGTATTTT.

The V gene is TRBV5-4, the J gene TRBJ2-1; possible D gene TRBD2, 5 bases. The CDR3 runs to 14 residues. Germline lookup yields CDR1 SGHNT and CDR2 YYREEE (reference sequence). V dropped 4 bases and J dropped 6 bases, with 14 bases sitting between them. The CDR3 DNA sequence: TGTGCCAGCAGCCCACCGGACGGGGTCAATGAGCAGTTCTTC. Amino acids: CASSPPDGVNEQFF.

The J gene is TRBJ1-2, the V gene TRBV28, with 9 bases aligning to TRBD1. The CDR3 runs to 14 residues. V dropped 6 bases and J dropped 3; count of bases not matched to a gene: 5. Germline-derived CDR1 and CDR2 are MDHEN and SYDVKM. CDR3 sequence: CASSTTGGYYGYTF. The DNA for the CDR3 is TGTGCCAGCAGCACGACAGGGGGGTACTATGGCTACACCTTC.

V is TRBV29-1 and J is TRBJ1-2, with 8 bases lining up with TRBD1. The CDR3 sequence is 13 residues long. Germline trimming cut 3 bases from V and 4 bases from J; bases unmatched to any gene: 4. Per the germline V gene, CDR1 is SQVTM and CDR2 is ANQGSEA. DNA for the CDR3: TGCAGCGTTGAGGCAGGGGGCAGCTATGGCTACACCTTC. Translating it yields CSVEAGGSYGYTF.

The rearrangement links TRBV7-9 to TRBJ2-2, with 7 nucleotides matching TRBD2. With 4 bases clipped from V and 4 bases from J, the junction kept 15 bases outside the gene matches. This CDR3 comprises 18 residues. Germline V CDR1 and CDR2: SEHNR, FQNEAQ (reference sequence). CDR3 coding DNA: TGTGCCAGCAGCTCGGGGAGGCTAGCGGAAATAAGCACCGGGGAGCTGTTTTTT. Its translation: CASSSGRLAEISTGELFF.

The chain employs TRBV27 and TRBJ1-2; TRBD1 aligns across 7 bases. This CDR3 comprises 15 residues. V lost 0 bases to trimming and J lost 3 bases; unmatched junction nucleotides: 4. The V gene's germline CDR1 is MNHEY and CDR2 SMNVEV (reference sequence). The CDR3 coding sequence is TGTGCCAGCAGTTTATCGAGGCAGGGGGACTATGGCTACACCTTC. Protein: CASSLSRQGDYGYTF.

The CDR3 loop reads CASRTVFQETQYF. DNA of the CDR3: TGTGCCAGCAGGACAGTTTTCCAAGAGACCCAGTACTTC. The chain combines TRBV6-5 with TRBJ2-5, with D possibly TRBD1 on 5 matching bases. Germline values: CDR1 MNHEY, CDR2 SVGAGI. The V end was cut by 6 bases, the J end by 1 base, with 9 bases between. CDR3 length equals 13 residues.